This entry lists 7 T cell receptor beta chains sequenced from one sample in a study of blood T cell repertoires in COVID-19. This table comes from immunoSEQ multiplex PCR, and its TCRdb copy is limited to in-frame clones, with some not included. The sample contains hundreds of thousands of clones, over 75% of which appear only once. Sequenced material: PBMCs or T cells enriched from blood (not recorded which). The origin of the receptors is a man aged 18-30 years who had recovered from COVID-19.

The J gene is TRBJ1-1, the V gene TRBV18; 10 bases match TRBD1. V shed 3 bases and J 6 bases; nucleotides not matched to a gene: 10. Per germline, CDR1 KGHSH and CDR2 LQKENI. This CDR3 is built from 16 residues. The CDR3 loop reads CASSPQLGDRGPEAFF. CDR3 DNA: TGTGCCAGCTCACCTCAACTAGGAGACAGGGGGCCTGAAGCTTTCTTT. The variable domain in full, with the rest retrieved from reference TRBV18 and TRBJ1-1, is NAGVMQNPRHLVRRRGQEARLRCSPMKGHSHVYWYRQLPEEGLKFMVYLQKENIIDESGMPKERFSAEFPKEGPSILRIQQVVRGDSAAYFCASSPQLGDRGPEAFFGQGTRLTVV.

V gene TRBV5-8 combines with J gene TRBJ1-5, with 7 bases that match TRBD1. The germline CDR1 and CDR2 sequences are SGHTS and YDEGEE. The V and J ends lost 3 bases and 3 bases, in that order; junction bases with no gene match: 6. The CDR3 sequence is 15 residues long. As DNA, the CDR3 is TGTGCCAGCAGCTCCGGGACAGTTTTCAATCAGCCCCAGCATTTT. As protein: CASSSGTVFNQPQHF.

This clone has only one observation. The rearrangement links TRBV9 to TRBJ1-4; the D gene is possibly TRBD1 (5 bases). Germline CDR1 and CDR2: SGDLS and YYNGEE. Trimming pared 1 base from V and 7 bases from J, leaving 11 bases between. The CDR3 length is 14 residues. The DNA for the CDR3 is TGTGCCAGCAGCGTACAAGGGAGGGGTGAAAAACTGTTTTTT. This gives the protein CASSVQGRGEKLFF.

The chain uses TRBV7-2 and TRBJ1-3; TRBD1 is a possible D gene (5 bases). Trimming removed 5 bases at V and 4 bases at J, with 12 bases between. CDR3 size: 14 residues. CDR1 SGHTA and CDR2 FQGNSA come from the germline V gene. The CDR3 is CASSPGRAGNTIYF. The DNA for the CDR3 is TGTGCCAGCAGCCCAGGGAGGGCAGGAAACACCATATATTTT. Together with reference TRBV7-2 and TRBJ1-3, the CDR3 gives the full variable domain: GAGVSQSPSNKVTEKGKDVELRCDPISGHTALYWYRQSLGQGLEFLIYFQGNSAPDKSGLPSDRFSAERTGGSVSTLTIQRTQQEDSAVYLCASSPGRAGNTIYFGEGSWLTVV.

This clone was seen a single time. V and J are TRBV24-1 and TRBJ2-3; D is uncertain. Germline loops: CDR1 KGHDR, CDR2 SFDVKD. The ends were cut back, 4 bases at V and 6 bases at J, with 7 bases in the middle. The CDR3 sequence is 12 residues long. The CDR3 loop reads CATSDGYDTQYF. In nucleotides, the CDR3 is TGTGCCACCAGTGACGGTTACGATACGCAGTATTTT.

V usage is TRBV7-2 and J usage is TRBJ1-5, with D possibly being TRBD1 (6 bases). V was shortened by 2 bases and J by 5 bases, with 10 bases between the two germline ends. The CDR3 has 14 residues. Germline-derived CDR1 and CDR2 are SGHTA and FQGNSA. The CDR3, as DNA: TGTGCCAGCAGCTTACAGGGGTCGGATCAGCCCCAGCATTTT. This sequence encodes CASSLQGSDQPQHF.

J is TRBJ1-6 and V is TRBV27; D possibly corresponds to TRBD1 (6 bases). This CDR3 contains 15 residues. V shed 3 bases and J shed 11 bases, with 17 bases lying between them. CDR1 MNHEY and CDR2 SMNVEV come from the germline V gene (reference sequence). The CDR3 reads CASSLWDTGSPPLHF. In DNA form, the CDR3 reads TGTGCCAGCAGTTTGTGGGACACGGGAAGTCCACCCCTCCACTTT.